These 5 T cell receptor beta chains were all obtained from the same sample, sequenced in a study of vaccination and CD4 T cells after COVID-19. These TCRs' antigens remain unknown. Sample treatment: roughly ten-day PBMC culture with coronavirus spike peptide pools or control peptides (ViraFEST assay). Sequencing of the DNA from cultured CD4+ T cells was carried out with the Oncomine TCR Beta short-read assay. MiXCR was run by TCRdb on the PCR reads, yielding one entry per CDR3 protein. The sample holds 11,000 or so distinct CDR3 sequences; roughly 47% are singletons and the top ten take over 30%. Material: CD4+ T cells from blood, cultured in vitro. These receptors originate from a human donor who had recovered from COVID-19.

The chain has TRBV6-1 and TRBJ2-7; tentative D call: TRBD1 (6 bases). The CDR3 totals 15 residues. Germline CDR1 MNHNS, CDR2 SASEGT. Trimming shortened V by 5 bases and J by 0 bases, and 14 bases separated the two germline ends. The CDR3 reads CASSLPRGSSYEQYF. Here the CDR3 DNA reads TGTGCCAGCAGTCTCCCCAGGGGAAGCTCCTACGAGCAGTACTTC.

This clonotype was picked up one time. The rearrangement joins TRBV18 to TRBJ1-1; D unresolved. V lost 2 bases and J 1 base, leaving 5 bases between the germline ends. Germline CDR1 is KGHSH and CDR2 is LQKENI. The CDR3 consists of 13 residues. As DNA, the CDR3 is TGTGCCAGCTCACCAAAGGCGAACACTGAAGCTTTCTTT. This codes for CASSPKANTEAFF.

This clonotype has just a few counts. The chain combines TRBV12-3 or TRBV12-4 with TRBJ1-5, with D hard to call. The germline V and J ends were trimmed by 5 bases and 7 bases, with 9 bases remaining between them. The CDR3 extends over 12 amino acids. The CDR3: CASSPRTQPQHF. As DNA, the CDR3 is TGTGCCAGCAGTCCAAGAACCCAGCCCCAGCATTTT.

The CDR3 nucleotides read TGTGCCAGCAGCTTATGGGCCAGTAGCACAGATACGCAGTATTTT. Translating gives CASSLWASSTDTQYF. The chain couples TRBV7-2 to TRBJ2-3, with D unclear. The CDR3 contains 15 residues. Germline-derived CDR1 and CDR2 are SGHTA and FQGNSA. V was cut by 2 bases and J by 0 bases, with 9 bases left in between.

The chain couples TRBV2 to TRBJ1-6, with TRBD1 as a possible D gene (5 bases). Trimming shortened V by 6 bases and J by 9 bases, and 15 bases separated the two germline ends. Germline V lookup: CDR1 SNHLY, CDR2 FYNNEI. The CDR3 sequence is 14 residues long. The CDR3 nucleotides read TGTGCCAGCAGCCGGGGCCGGGGAGGTTCACCCCTCCACTTT. Its protein product is CASSRGRGGSPLHF.